This T cell receptor beta chain comes out of a study of early T cells in non-severe SARS-CoV-2 infection. Each CDR3 protein gets one entry after TCRdb re-called the 5' RACE reads with MiXCR. The repertoire has tens of thousands of distinct CDR3 sequences, 10% of them found once; the top ten carry around 8%. This clonotype came up a few times. The germline CDR1 and CDR2 sequences are LNHNV and YYDKDF (reference sequence). Trimming removed 0 bases from V and 5 bases from J, with 7 bases in between. There are 13 residues in the CDR3. This material consisted of whole blood, taken at baseline. This TCR derives from an adult who was a healthcare worker with PCR-confirmed SARS-CoV-2 infection or an uninfected control (not recorded which). This chain links TRBV15 with TRBJ1-2; D is ambiguous. The CDR3 nucleotides read TGTGCCACCAGCAGAGATCAACGGTATGGCTACACCTTC. Its translation: CATSRDQRYGYTF.